Each of the 18 T cell receptor beta chains below was sequenced from the same sample in a study of early T cells in non-severe SARS-CoV-2 infection. TCRdb itself ran the 5' RACE reads through MiXCR, one entry per CDR3 protein. The table lists 90,000 to 120,000 distinct CDR3 sequences, around 10% of them singletons. The specimen sequenced was whole blood. These receptors were collected from an adult who was a healthcare worker with PCR-confirmed SARS-CoV-2 infection or an uninfected control (not recorded which).

As to this clonotype: A single base separates this from a much larger clone, so it may be a read error. No conserved phenylalanine or tryptophan is present at the end of the CDR3, so a read error is the likely explanation. J is TRBJ2-7 and V is TRBV20-1, with 12 positions matching TRBD1. Per germline, CDR1 DFQATT and CDR2 SNEGSKA (reference sequence). This CDR3 spans 14 amino acids. With 6 bases clipped from V and 5 bases from J, the junction kept 8 bases outside the gene matches. CDR3 sequence reads: CSAGDRGRLNEQYY. CDR3 bases: TGCAGTGCCGGGGACAGGGGGCGTCTCAACGAGCAGTACTAC.

In this sample, this clonotype turned up many times. The chain joins TRBV20-1 to TRBJ2-5; 12 bases fit TRBD1. The V segment lost 3 bases and the J segment 1 base; nucleotides outside the gene matches: 3. Germline-derived CDR1 and CDR2 are DFQATT and SNEGSKA (reference sequence). The CDR3 contains 15 residues. The DNA for the CDR3 is TGCAGTGCTAGGGGGACAGGGGGCTTCCAAGAGACCCAGTACTTC. Translating it yields CSARGTGGFQETQYF.

This clonotype has a handful of counts. J is TRBJ2-1 and V is TRBV3-1; tentative D call: TRBD2 (6 bases). Germline assignment: CDR1 LGHDT and CDR2 YNNKEL (reference sequence). The V end was cut by 4 bases, the J end by 11 bases, with 15 bases between. The CDR3 is 13 residues long. CDR3 residues: CASSPGRRGKQFF. The CDR3 bases are TGTGCCAGCAGCCCCGGACGGAGGGGCAAGCAGTTCTTC.

This clonotype was seen repeatedly, ten times or more. CDR3 DNA: TGTGCCAGCAGTTACTCGGGACTAGTTCGGGGTGAGCAGTTCTTC. Translated, it gives CASSYSGLVRGEQFF. The rearrangement links TRBV6-6 to TRBJ2-1, with 8 bases fitting TRBD2. The CDR3 is made up of 15 amino acids. Germline V lookup: CDR1 MNHNY, CDR2 SVGAGI (reference sequence). After removal of 0 bases from V and 9 bases from J, the junction contained 7 bases not matched to a gene.

There are a few counts of this clonotype. The DNA for the CDR3 is TGCAGTGCTAGAGGGACTAGGGCCGTAGATACGCAGTATTTT. Translated: CSARGTRAVDTQYF. J is TRBJ2-3 and V is TRBV20-1, with 7 bases that match TRBD2. Germline lookup yields CDR1 DFQATT and CDR2 SNEGSKA (reference sequence). This CDR3 region has 14 residues. V was pared by 1 base and J by 5 bases, with 6 bases of the junction left unmatched.

The table lists this clonotype with a few counts. The chain couples TRBV21-1 to TRBJ1-1; the table's D call TRBD1 went unverified against the DNA. TRBV21-1 is tagged as a pseudogene. The CDR3 spans 19 residues. CDR3 nucleotides: TGTGCCAGCAGCAAAGGGGGAGACAGGGGGCGCGATACGAACACTGAAGCTTTCTTT. It is translated as CASSKGGDRGRDTNTEAFF.

This chain joins TRBV28 and TRBJ1-1; 7 nucleotides line up with TRBD1. J lost 4 bases, V lost 5 bases, and 4 bases had no gene match. The CDR3 totals 13 residues. CDR1 and CDR2 (germline): MDHEN, SYDVKM. CDR3 protein: CASSLPGGTEAFF. CDR3 nucleotides: TGTGCCAGCAGTCTGCCAGGGGGCACTGAAGCTTTCTTT.

This clonotype was counted many times. Here the CDR3 reads CASSLAQEAFF. The CDR3 DNA reads TGTGCCAGCAGTTTGGCACAGGAAGCTTTCTTT. The J gene is TRBJ1-1, the V gene TRBV12-3 or TRBV12-4; unclear D gene. Between the trimmed V and J ends, which lost 3 bases and 8 bases, there was a span of 7 bases. CDR3 length: 11 residues.

This chain joins TRBV29-1 and TRBJ1-1; D is unclear. The CDR3 is 14 amino acids. Germline V gene lookup returns CDR1 SQVTM and CDR2 ANQGSEA. V lost 5 bases, J lost 5 bases, and 18 bases lay in between. The chain's CDR3 is CSVYRRGRETEAFF. The DNA of the CDR3 is TGCAGCGTTTACCGAAGAGGGAGGGAAACTGAAGCTTTCTTT.

The chain uses TRBV12-3 or TRBV12-4 and TRBJ1-5; 7 bases agree with TRBD1. The CDR3 loop spans 15 amino acids. The junction had 3 bases not matched to a gene; V was cut back by 2 bases and J by 2 bases. Here the CDR3 reads CASSLYRGGNQPQHF. CDR3 DNA: TGTGCCAGCAGTTTATACAGGGGTGGCAATCAGCCCCAGCATTTT.

This clonotype was observed at least ten times. The chain combines TRBV27 with TRBJ2-5; D remains unclear. The V gene's germline CDR1 is MNHEY and CDR2 SMNVEV (reference sequence). The CDR3 is made up of 13 amino acids. V gave up 6 bases and J gave up 3 bases, with 11 bases separating them. This chain's CDR3 is CASRPTREETQYF. The CDR3 nucleotides read TGTGCCAGCAGACCGACTCGTGAAGAGACCCAGTACTTC.

This clonotype has ten or more counts. The rearrangement uses TRBV6-2 or TRBV6-3 and TRBJ2-1; 14 bases line up with TRBD2. CDR1 is MNHEY, CDR2 SVGEGT, per germline. This CDR3 spans 15 amino acids. The junction had 6 bases not matched to a gene; V was cut back by 7 bases and J by 7 bases. The CDR3 region has the DNA TGTGCCAGCAAGCCGGGACTAGCGGGAGCAAATGAGCAGTTCTTC. Its protein product is CASKPGLAGANEQFF.

This clonotype was found a few times. The chain uses TRBV19 and TRBJ2-1, with 9 bases identical to TRBD2. Per the germline V gene, CDR1 is LNHDA and CDR2 is SQIVND (reference sequence). CDR3 length equals 14 residues. Germline trimming cut 8 bases from V and 3 bases from J; bases unmatched to any gene: 5. The CDR3 DNA is TGTGCCAGTGTAGCGGGAGAGAGCTACAATGAGCAGTTCTTC. This sequence encodes CASVAGESYNEQFF.

The CDR3 nucleotides are TGTGCCAGCAGCGGGTCGGGGGATGCGGCTAATGAAAAACTGTTTTTT. Its translation: CASSGSGDAANEKLFF. The chain is built from TRBV5-5 and TRBJ1-4, with a weak D call TRBD1 (5 bases). The CDR3 extends over 16 amino acids. V lost 4 bases and J 3 bases, leaving 16 bases between the germline ends. Germline lookup yields CDR1 SGHKS and CDR2 YYEKEE (reference sequence).

There are many counts of this clonotype. The genes are TRBV6-5 and TRBJ2-7; no clear D gene. The CDR3 is 13 residues long. Germline V lookup: CDR1 MNHEY, CDR2 SVGAGI. V was shortened by 7 bases and J by 2 bases, with 12 bases between the two germline ends. CDR3 loop: CASTLGPTYEQYF. In DNA, the CDR3 is TGTGCCAGCACTTTAGGACCGACCTACGAGCAGTACTTC.

The CDR3 region is CASTGGTGRTGELFF. The CDR3 region has the DNA TGTGCCAGCACGGGAGGGACAGGGAGGACCGGGGAGCTGTTTTTT. The V gene is TRBV5-4, the J gene TRBJ2-2, with D possibly being TRBD1 (9 bases). The CDR3 extends over 15 amino acids. Trimming stripped 6 bases from V and 5 bases from J, with 17 bases between. Germline CDR1 and CDR2: SGHNT and YYREEE (reference sequence).

V is TRBV7-9 and J is TRBJ2-2, with D hard to call. This CDR3 is 14 amino acids long. Germline V lookup: CDR1 SEHNR, CDR2 FQNEAQ (reference sequence). V was trimmed by 1 base and J by 6 bases, leaving 9 bases between them. The chain's CDR3 is CASSLDSAAGELFF. The CDR3 DNA follows: TGTGCCAGCAGCTTAGACTCGGCGGCCGGGGAGCTGTTTTTT.

This clonotype came up a few times. The V and J genes are TRBV28 and TRBJ2-3; 9 nucleotides match TRBD2. Looked up from germline, CDR1 is MDHEN and CDR2 is SYDVKM. The CDR3 is 13 residues long. J gave up 3 bases and V 7 bases, and 2 bases lay outside the gene matches. The CDR3 coding sequence is TGTGCCAGCACTAGCGGGACGACAGATACGCAGTATTTT. Translation gives CASTSGTTDTQYF.